A selection of T cell receptor beta chains follows, all from one sample in a study of blood T cell repertoires in COVID-19. Profiled with immunoSEQ multiplex PCR; TCRdb holds only in-frame clones, not every one. Here the sample spans 6,500 to 8,500 clones, more than 60% being singletons. The source material was peripheral blood. The receptor set was obtained from a human donor in a cohort sampled during active COVID-19. CDR3s include the opening cysteine and the closing phenylalanine or tryptophan. Fields, in order: D gene, clone size, V gene, CDR3 length, J gene, CDR3 DNA, CDR3 protein. The D gene is left open where the match is weak. Not every row has a clone size; where given, it reads once, few, many or a size class.

NA,NA,TRBV7-9,11,TRBJ2-7,TGTGCCAGCAGCCAACGGTACGAGCAGTACTTC,CASSQRYEQYF
NA,NA,TRBV13,14,TRBJ2-3,TGTGCCAGCAGCTTCGAATGGGCCCAAGATACGCAGTATTTT,CASSFEWAQDTQYF
NA,NA,TRBV4-1,17,TRBJ2-1,TGCGCCAGCAGCCAATCCTTCCGGGCTAGTCCGGGGAATGAGCAGTTCTTC,CASSQSFRASPGNEQFF
TRBD1,NA,TRBV28,20,TRBJ1-1,TGTGCCAGCAGTCCCATGGGCCTTGGGACAGATAGGGTAAGGGACACTGAAGCTTTCTTT,CASSPMGLGTDRVRDTEAFF
TRBD1,NA,TRBV27,13,TRBJ2-1,TGTGCCAGCAGTTTCGGGACAGCCAATGAGCAGTTCTTC,CASSFGTANEQFF
TRBD1,once,TRBV6-5,14,TRBJ1-6,TGTGCCAGCAGTAGGACAGGGGGTAATTCACCCCTCCACTTT,CASSRTGGNSPLHF
NA,few,TRBV28,14,TRBJ2-1,TGTGCCAGCAGTTTAAGGGACTCATACAATGAGCAGTTCTTC,CASSLRDSYNEQFF
NA,NA,TRBV2,16,TRBJ1-2,TGTGCCAGCAGTACGAATTGGGACATTCCGGGGTATGGCTACACCTTC,CASSTNWDIPGYGYTF
TRBD1,NA,TRBV5-5,14,TRBJ1-3,TGTGCCAGCAGCTTATACAGGGGTGCAAACACCATATATTTT,CASSLYRGANTIYF
NA,once,TRBV2,16,TRBJ2-1,TGTGCCAGCAGTGAGGACTCGACAGGAGCGTGGGATGAGCAGTTCTTC,CASSEDSTGAWDEQFF
TRBD1,few,TRBV7-8,15,TRBJ2-7,TGTGCCAGCAGCTTATTGAGGGACAGTAACTACGAGCAGTACTTC,CASSLLRDSNYEQYF
NA,NA,TRBV19,12,TRBJ1-1,TGTGCCAGCCGAGGGGGTAGGACTGAAGCTTTCTTT,CASRGGRTEAFF
TRBD2,NA,TRBV29-1,19,TRBJ2-2,TGCAGCGTTGTGGGTGTCCGGCTAGCGGGAGGTTTGGGCACCGGGGAGCTGTTTTTT,CSVVGVRLAGGLGTGELFF
TRBD1,NA,TRBV5-6,16,TRBJ1-6,TGTGCCAGCAGCCGGAGCGGCAGGGGGTATGATTCACCCCTCCACTTT,CASSRSGRGYDSPLHF
NA,NA,TRBV5-6,15,TRBJ1-5,TGTGCCAGCAGCTTGGGGGGGGGTACGCATCAGCCCCAGCATTTT,CASSLGGGTHQPQHF
TRBD1,few,TRBV6-5,15,TRBJ2-7,TGTGCCAGCAGTAACTTGGACAGGGGCGACTACGAGCAGTACTTC,CASSNLDRGDYEQYF
TRBD2,NA,TRBV28,13,TRBJ2-5,TGTGCCAGCAGTATAGCGGGAGAAGAGACCCAGTACTTC,CASSIAGEETQYF
NA,NA,TRBV3-1/TRBV3-2,14,TRBJ1-2,TGTGCCAGCAGTAGCACGGTTATGGGCTATGGCTACACCTTC,CASSSTVMGYGYTF
NA,NA,TRBV11-2,13,TRBJ1-2,TGTGCCAGCAGCTTTGGCAGAAGCTATGGCTACACCTTC,CASSFGRSYGYTF
NA,few,TRBV30,12,TRBJ1-2,TGTGCCTGGAGAGTCGCGGGACGGGGCTACACCTTC,CAWRVAGRGYTF
TRBD1,NA,TRBV9,15,TRBJ2-7,TGTGCCAGCAGCGCCGAGACGGACAGGCCGGCGGAGCAGTACTTC,CASSAETDRPAEQYF
NA,NA,TRBV6-5,14,TRBJ1-2,TGTGCCAGCAGTTACAATGGGGGCGCGGATGGCTACACCTTC,CASSYNGGADGYTF
NA,NA,TRBV5-6,17,TRBJ2-5,TGTGCCAGCAGCTTGTGGGACAAACCGCAGTTACAAGAGACCCAGTACTTC,CASSLWDKPQLQETQYF
TRBD2,NA,TRBV4-1,19,TRBJ2-4,TGCGCCAGCAGCCAGATCGGACTAGCGGAAATACTAGCCAAAAACATTCAGTACTTC,CASSQIGLAEILAKNIQYF
NA,NA,TRBV7-9,14,TRBJ1-4,TGTGCCAGCAGCCCGGGACACCAGTATGAAAAACTGTTTTTT,CASSPGHQYEKLFF
TRBD2,NA,TRBV2,16,TRBJ2-1,TGTGCCAGCAGCGTAGCCCTAGCGGGAGTAGAGAATGAGCAGTTCTTC,CASSVALAGVENEQFF
TRBD2,NA,TRBV7-8,17,TRBJ2-1,TGTGCCAGCAGCCTACTAGCTAGCGGGAGAATTTTAAATGAGCAGTTCTTC,CASSLLASGRILNEQFF
TRBD2,NA,TRBV14,17,TRBJ2-6,TGTGCCAGCAGCCTCGGGAGGATAATCTCTGGGGCCAACGTCCTGACTTTC,CASSLGRIISGANVLTF
NA,NA,TRBV6-2/TRBV6-3,14,TRBJ1-1,TGTGCCAGCAGTTATGAGAATGCGAACACTGAAGCTTTCTTT,CASSYENANTEAFF
TRBD2,few,TRBV19,14,TRBJ2-1,TGTGCCAGTAGATCTTCCGGGACTAGTCACGAGCAGTTCTTC,CASRSSGTSHEQFF
NA,NA,TRBV29-1,13,TRBJ1-1,TGCAGCGTTGATGGCGCAGGGAACACTGAAGCTTTCTTT,CSVDGAGNTEAFF
NA,NA,TRBV5-8,15,TRBJ1-5,TGTGCCAGCAGCGCTAGACCCGGAAGCAATCAGCCCCAGCATTTT,CASSARPGSNQPQHF
NA,NA,TRBV29-1,11,TRBJ2-7,TGCAGCGTAGGACAGATCGGCGAGCAGTACTTC,CSVGQIGEQYF
NA,NA,TRBV18,14,TRBJ2-7,TGTGCCAGCTCACCAAGACTAGAGGATTACGAGCAGTACTTC,CASSPRLEDYEQYF
TRBD1,NA,TRBV28,22,TRBJ1-2,TGTGCCAGCAGTTTATTCTTAGGGCTTGCGGGTGAGCGGACAGGCATAAACTATGGCTACACCTTC,CASSLFLGLAGERTGINYGYTF
TRBD1,NA,TRBV5-1,17,TRBJ1-4,TGCGCCAGCAGCTTGACCCGATACAGGGGGAAAAATGAAAAACTGTTTTTT,CASSLTRYRGKNEKLFF
TRBD2,NA,TRBV7-9,15,TRBJ2-2,TGTGCCAGCAGCCCAACTAGCGGGAAGACCGGGGAGCTGTTTTTT,CASSPTSGKTGELFF
NA,NA,TRBV27,17,TRBJ1-6,TGTGCCAGCAGGAGGACTCGGCTTAGCTCCTATAATTCACCCCTCCACTTT,CASRRTRLSSYNSPLHF
TRBD1,NA,TRBV6-5,15,TRBJ1-2,TGTGCCAGCAGCCTAAATGGACAGGGGGCCTATGGCTACACCTTC,CASSLNGQGAYGYTF
TRBD1,once,TRBV29-1,13,TRBJ1-6,TGCAGTGTACAGGGGCGAGACGGATCACCCCTCCACTTT,CSVQGRDGSPLHF
TRBD2,NA,TRBV29-1,12,TRBJ2-3,TGCAGCGTAAGCGGGACCACAGATACGCAGTATTTT,CSVSGTTDTQYF
TRBD1,NA,TRBV27,15,TRBJ2-1,TGTGCCAGCAGTTTATCGAAACAGGGGTCGAATGAGCAGTTCTTC,CASSLSKQGSNEQFF
NA,NA,TRBV11-3,17,TRBJ2-7,TGTGCCAGCAGCTTAGATGAGGAGGCAGGGGAAAAGGGCGAGCAGTACTTC,CASSLDEEAGEKGEQYF
TRBD1,NA,TRBV15,15,TRBJ2-3,TGTGCCACCAGTCCCCGGGACAGGGAAGGGGATACGCAGTATTTT,CATSPRDREGDTQYF
TRBD2,NA,TRBV6-5,14,TRBJ2-7,TGTGCCAGCAGCCGGAGCGGGAGAGCCTACGAGCAGTACTTC,CASSRSGRAYEQYF
NA,few,TRBV11-1,15,TRBJ1-2,TGTGCCAGCAGCCCGTGGGGGGACTCTTCTAGTGGCTACACCTTC,CASSPWGDSSSGYTF
NA,few,TRBV11-2,15,TRBJ1-1,TGTGCCAGCAGCTTAGAAGCGGGTATGGACACTGAAGCTTTCTTT,CASSLEAGMDTEAFF
TRBD1,NA,TRBV28,15,TRBJ1-2,TGTGCCAGCAGTCCTGGGACAGTCAGGGATGGTGGCTACACCTTC,CASSPGTVRDGGYTF
NA,NA,TRBV28,15,TRBJ2-3,TGTGCCAGCAGTTTGCGAGACACGGACACAGATACGCAGTATTTT,CASSLRDTDTDTQYF
NA,NA,TRBV10-3,15,TRBJ1-6,TGTGCCATCGCAAACCGGGCACAGGTTAATTCACCCCTCCACTTT,CAIANRAQVNSPLHF
NA,once,TRBV4-2,16,TRBJ1-2,TGTGCCAGCAGCCAAGACTGGCGAGGGTTAGTTTCGGGCTACACCTTC,CASSQDWRGLVSGYTF
TRBD1,medium-sized,TRBV28,15,TRBJ1-4,TGTGCCAGCAGTTTAAATGAGGGGGCGGGAGAAAAACTGTTTTTT,CASSLNEGAGEKLFF
NA,NA,TRBV24-1,14,TRBJ2-5,TGTGCCACCAGTGATTTGTCAGGGGACGAGACCCAGTACTTC,CATSDLSGDETQYF